This T cell receptor (beta chain) was identified in a study of T cell responses to AZD1222 COVID-19 vaccine. The germline V gene encodes CDR1 KGHDR and CDR2 SFDVKD. This CDR3 has 16 amino acids. V was pared by 4 bases and J by 3 bases, with 6 bases of the junction left unmatched. Notes on the study in general: Vaccine-associated CD4 TCRs spanned spike, dominant at 160-218 and 743-854. Among the donors, most were white British and more were female, and clonal diversity was possibly underestimated. With two AZD1222 doses given, Spike-specific TCR breadth and depth both rose.

Sequenced by immunoSEQ multiplex PCR; TCRdb stores in-frame clones only, minus some. Of roughly 150,000 clones in the sample, approximately 90% are singletons; the top ten hold approximately 6.6%. About this clone itself: Its antigen is currently unknown.

This receptor was taken from an adult who had recovered from COVID-19. Material: peripheral blood, obtained after recovery from COVID-19. The rearrangement links TRBV24-1 to TRBJ1-2; TRBD1 matches 11 bases. The DNA of the CDR3 is TGTGCCACCAGTGAAGGGGGGACAGGGGGAGACTATGGCTACACCTTC. It specifies CATSEGGTGGDYGYTF.